The 9 T cell receptor beta chains below all came from one sample that was sequenced in a study of shared clonotypes between healthy human individuals. Naive CD8 isolation took CD45RO-negative cells positively selected for CCR7 and excluded terminally differentiated effector memory CD45RA+ cells. Clones were read by immunoSEQ multiplex PCR, and TCRdb kept only the in-frame ones, dropping some. The data contain 760,000 or so clones, about 96% of them seen just once; the ten biggest clones take up 0.2% to 0.25%. The sequenced material came from naive CD8+ T cells sorted from blood. The source of these receptors is a man aged 30 to 39 in good health.

The chain has TRBV9 and TRBJ1-2; 8 positions agree with TRBD1. V gave up 3 bases and J gave up 5 bases; unmatched junction bases: 9. Looked up from germline, CDR1 is SGDLS and CDR2 is YYNGEE. This CDR3 is 15 amino acids long. CDR3 sequence (DNA): TGTGCCAGCAGCGGGAGAGACAGGGGACGGTATGGCTACACCTTC. It codes for CASSGRDRGRYGYTF.

This rearrangement joins TRBV27 to TRBJ2-1; D remains unclear. CDR3 length: 14 residues. V was clipped by 5 bases and J by 3 bases, with 11 bases between them. Germline V gives CDR1 MNHEY, CDR2 SMNVEV (reference sequence). The CDR3: CASSPEVGYNEQFF. Written as DNA, the CDR3 is TGTGCCAGCAGTCCCGAGGTGGGCTACAATGAGCAGTTCTTC.

The chain carries TRBV7-6 and TRBJ2-7; no definite D call. CDR3 length: 13 amino acids. V was shortened by 3 bases and J by 3 bases, with 9 bases between the two germline ends. CDR1 and CDR2 (germline): SGHVS, FNYEAQ. The CDR3 sequence: CASSLSEDYEQYF. As DNA, the CDR3 is TGTGCCAGCAGCTTGTCAGAGGACTACGAGCAGTACTTC.

This chain joins TRBV27 and TRBJ2-5; D may be TRBD2 (6 bases). V was trimmed by 5 bases and J by 5 bases, leaving 30 bases between them. This CDR3 comprises 19 residues. Germline-derived CDR1 and CDR2 are MNHEY and SMNVEV (reference sequence). In nucleotides, the CDR3 is TGTGCCAGCAGTCTGACACTGGAGGACTTCGGGGAGGTCTGGGAGACCCAGTACTTC. As protein: CASSLTLEDFGEVWETQYF.

The chain links TRBV6-5 to TRBJ1-2; no clear D. This CDR3 comprises 13 residues. V gave up 6 bases and J gave up 12 bases, with 20 bases separating them. The germline gives CDR1 MNHEY, CDR2 SVGAGI. DNA for the CDR3: TGTGCCAGCAGAGGGCGGACCGTTTTAGAGGACACCTTC. Translation: CASRGRTVLEDTF.

This rearrangement joins TRBV7-9 to TRBJ2-7; D call uncertain. Per germline, CDR1 SEHNR and CDR2 FQNEAQ (reference sequence). The CDR3 sequence is 14 residues long. Between the trimmed V and J ends, which lost 3 bases and 3 bases, there was a span of 12 bases. The CDR3 is CASSLGSNNYEQYF. CDR3 in DNA: TGTGCCAGCAGCTTGGGCAGTAACAACTACGAGCAGTACTTC.

Remarks on this clone: Germline is not matched at one junction end, which may reflect a read error. This chain joins TRBV10-2 and TRBJ2-1; no reliable D call. The CDR3 is 15 residues long. Looked up from germline, CDR1 is WSHSY and CDR2 is SAAADI. CDR3 residues: CASIELADSYNEQFF. The CDR3 DNA reads TGCGCCAGCATTGAGCTCGCGGACTCCTACAATGAGCAGTTCTTC.

The gene calls are TRBV27 and TRBJ1-1; D not resolved. V was pared by 7 bases and J by 1 base, with 13 bases between. This CDR3 is built from 14 residues. Germline CDR1 and CDR2: MNHEY and SMNVEV (reference sequence). CDR3 residues: CASKHPTRNTEAFF. As DNA, the CDR3 is TGTGCCAGCAAACACCCAACAAGGAACACTGAAGCTTTCTTT.

The CDR3 sequence is CASRRGLNNQPQHF. CDR3 nucleotide sequence: TGTGCCAGCAGGAGGGGCCTTAACAATCAGCCCCAGCATTTT. This chain connects TRBV2 to TRBJ1-5; weak D call: TRBD1 (5 bases). Trimming cost V 6 bases and J 3 bases, with 12 bases left between them. Germline V CDR1 and CDR2: SNHLY, FYNNEI. The CDR3 is 14 amino acids.